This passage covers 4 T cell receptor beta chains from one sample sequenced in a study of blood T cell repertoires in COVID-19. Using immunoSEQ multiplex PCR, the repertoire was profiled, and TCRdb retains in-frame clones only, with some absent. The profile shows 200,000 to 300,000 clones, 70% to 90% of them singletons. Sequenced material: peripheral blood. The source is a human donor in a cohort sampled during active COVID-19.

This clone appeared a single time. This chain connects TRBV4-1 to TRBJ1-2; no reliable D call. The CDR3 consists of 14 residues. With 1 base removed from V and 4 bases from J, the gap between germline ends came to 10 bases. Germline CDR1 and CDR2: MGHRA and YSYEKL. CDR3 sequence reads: CASSQVTESYGYTF. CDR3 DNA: TGCGCCAGCAGCCAAGTCACGGAGTCCTATGGCTACACCTTC.

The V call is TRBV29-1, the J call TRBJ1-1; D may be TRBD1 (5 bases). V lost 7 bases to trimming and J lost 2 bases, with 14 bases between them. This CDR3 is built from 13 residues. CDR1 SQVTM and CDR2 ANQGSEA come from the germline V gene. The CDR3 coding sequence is TGCAGCGATCAGGGCCCCTGCAACACTGAAGCTTTCTTT. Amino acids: CSDQGPCNTEAFF.

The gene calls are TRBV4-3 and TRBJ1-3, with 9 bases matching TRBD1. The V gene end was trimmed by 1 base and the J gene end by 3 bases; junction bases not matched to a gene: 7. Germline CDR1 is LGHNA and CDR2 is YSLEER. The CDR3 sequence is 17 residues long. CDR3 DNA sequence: TGCGCCAGCAGCCAAGTAGGACAGGGGAAGGGTGGAAACACCATATATTTT. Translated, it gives CASSQVGQGKGGNTIYF.

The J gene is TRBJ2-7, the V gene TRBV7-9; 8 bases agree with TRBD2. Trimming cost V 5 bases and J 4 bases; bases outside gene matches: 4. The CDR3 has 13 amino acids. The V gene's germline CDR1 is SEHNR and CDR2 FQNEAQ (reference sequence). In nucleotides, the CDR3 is TGTGCCAGCAGCCCCATAGCGGGGTACGAGCAGTACTTC. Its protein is CASSPIAGYEQYF.